This record looks at one T cell receptor beta chain sequence and its context. The antigen remains unidentified. This record belongs to a study of human T cells and chemical hapten exposure. Study conclusions and caveats: It was expanded TCRs that formed significantly more large CDR3 similarity clusters than controls did.

CDR1 SGHDN and CDR2 FVKESK come from the germline V gene. V was trimmed by 1 base and J by 1 base, leaving 11 bases between them. The CDR3 has 16 amino acids. The time point here: pre-sensitization, week 0. As to treatment: therapeutic diphenylcyclopropenone sensitization with weekly scalp DPC. Source study methods: Sample-level TCR yields exhibited a median of roughly 96,000, with a range of 23,224 to 690,600. TCRdb itself ran the RACE reads through MiXCR, one entry per CDR3 protein. These V and J calls are TCRdb output, not the study's own analysis. Here the sample spans tens of thousands of distinct CDR3 sequences, 9.9% being singletons.

The chain carries TRBV14 and TRBJ2-1, with D perhaps matching TRBD1 or TRBD2 (5 bases each). Material: whole blood, obtained in connection with sensitization to the hapten diphenylcyclopropenone (DPC). This receptor was identified in a man aged 40-50 years with alopecia areata. Some clones in this sample may be carry-over from other donors' samples. The CDR3 DNA is TGTGCCAGCAGCCAAGTGAGGGCAGGGTCCTACAATGAGCAGTTCTTC. This translates into CASSQVRAGSYNEQFF.